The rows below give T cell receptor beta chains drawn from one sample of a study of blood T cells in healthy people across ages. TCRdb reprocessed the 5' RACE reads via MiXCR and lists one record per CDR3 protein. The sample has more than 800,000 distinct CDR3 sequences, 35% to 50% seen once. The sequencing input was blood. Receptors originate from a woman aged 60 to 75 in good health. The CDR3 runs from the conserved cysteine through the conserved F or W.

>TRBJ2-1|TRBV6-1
CASTWTGWNEQFF
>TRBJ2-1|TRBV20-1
CSATPGTRIGQFF
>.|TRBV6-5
CASSTRGQGRLGEQYF
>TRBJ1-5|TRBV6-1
CASRQLGAEWAGNQPQHF
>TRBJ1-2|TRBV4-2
CASSRQEGQGNGYTF
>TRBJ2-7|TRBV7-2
CARTGDRGNYEQYF
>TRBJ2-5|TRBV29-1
CSVPPGVQETQYF
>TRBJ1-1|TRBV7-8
CASSLPPPKGLDTEAFF
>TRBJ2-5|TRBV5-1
CASNLIGLQQETQYF
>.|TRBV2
CASSPPGTSGRLYTYEQYF
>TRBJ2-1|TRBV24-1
CATSDGDRGIFGEQFF
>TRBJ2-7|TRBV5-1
CASSSMGGVTYEQYF
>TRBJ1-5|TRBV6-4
CASVPSRDRERQPQHF
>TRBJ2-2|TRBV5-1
CASSLGTLETGELFF
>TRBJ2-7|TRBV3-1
CASRSGASYEQYF
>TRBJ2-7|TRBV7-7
CASSPASGPLPYEQYF
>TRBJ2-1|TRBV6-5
CASSYPASGDNYNEQFF
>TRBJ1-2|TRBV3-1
CASSQDSVRGGYTF
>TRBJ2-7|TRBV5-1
CASSPTGTHSYEQYF
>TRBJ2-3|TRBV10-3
CAISGQVGTDTQYF
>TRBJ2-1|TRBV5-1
CASSEIAGNNEQFF
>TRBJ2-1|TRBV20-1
CSAQGLAGAASSYNEQFF
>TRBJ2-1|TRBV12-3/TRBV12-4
CASSLGLANYEQFF
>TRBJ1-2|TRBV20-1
CSVAGLANYGYTF
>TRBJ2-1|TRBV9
CASSVAPGSNEQFF
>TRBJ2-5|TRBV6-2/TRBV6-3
CASSWDTEREQYF
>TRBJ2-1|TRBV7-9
CASSLVGGAGPYNEQFF
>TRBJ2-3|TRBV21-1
CASSGGGGTSTDTQYF
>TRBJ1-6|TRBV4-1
CASSLPARDRGSPLHF
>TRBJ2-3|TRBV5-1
CASSLYGLAGADTQYF
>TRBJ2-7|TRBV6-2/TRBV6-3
CASSDRIIHEQYF
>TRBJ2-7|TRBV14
CASSHPGLYSYEQYF
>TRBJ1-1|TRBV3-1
CASSQRIAVPEGAFF
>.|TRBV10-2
CASSEGDTYEQYF
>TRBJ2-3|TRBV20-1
CSASHSGSSPDTQYF
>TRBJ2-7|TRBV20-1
CSARGGQGGRYEQYF
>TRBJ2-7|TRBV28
CASSLYRGTSTYEQYF
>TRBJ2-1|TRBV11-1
CASSFRGSYEQFF
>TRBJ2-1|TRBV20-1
CSAEPPAGVYNEQFF
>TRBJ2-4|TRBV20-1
CSALAGEENIQYF
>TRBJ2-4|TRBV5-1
CASSSDGLRVQYF
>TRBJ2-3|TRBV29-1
CSVGVLAGGDDTQYF
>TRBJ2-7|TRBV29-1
CSVGLAGGQEQYF
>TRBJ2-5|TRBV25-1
CASSELAGQETQYF
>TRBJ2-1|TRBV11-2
CASSLIWIRAGNEQFF
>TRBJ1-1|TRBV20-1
CSARASGEEAFF
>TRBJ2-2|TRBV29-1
CSVEGVPSGRAATGELFF
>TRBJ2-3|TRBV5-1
CASTRGGRDTDTQYF
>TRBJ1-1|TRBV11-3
CASSAGRQNTEAFF
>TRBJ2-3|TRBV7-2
CASSRVAGAYTDTQYF
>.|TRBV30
CAWIGHGYEQYF
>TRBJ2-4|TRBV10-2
CASRAGFEEQYF
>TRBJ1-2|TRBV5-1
CASSPSVDYGYTF
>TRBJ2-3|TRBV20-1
CSAPGQGFQRTDTQYF
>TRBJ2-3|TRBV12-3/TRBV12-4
CASRFVGDTQYF
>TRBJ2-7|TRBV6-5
CASSYGGSGYEQYF
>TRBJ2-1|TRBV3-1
CASRSARLAGVSSYNEQFF